Following are 3 T cell receptor beta chains from one sample sequenced in a study of CD8+CD57+ T cells in acquired aplastic anemia. It was genomic DNA that served as the template for profiling TCR beta VDJ and CDR3. TCRdb reprocessed the reads with MiXCR, giving one entry per CDR3 protein. The data show about 190,000 distinct CDR3 sequences, 40% to 50% seen once. All sequencing subjects had displayed CD8+CD57+ cell expansion on flow cytometry. Sequenced sample: sorted CD4+, CD8+, or CD8+CD57+ T cells (not recorded which) from PBMCs. The receptors stem from a human donor with aplastic anemia.

The V and J genes are TRBV19 and TRBJ2-3; the D is unclear. Trimming took off 3 bases at V and 0 bases at J, with 7 bases between the two ends. The CDR3 runs 14 residues. Germline CDR1 reads LNHDA; CDR2 reads SQIVND (reference sequence). CDR3 in DNA: TGTGCCAGTAGTATGTGGGGAAGCACAGATACGCAGTATTTT. Encoded protein: CASSMWGSTDTQYF.

This clonotype appeared a few times. V and J are TRBV12-3 or TRBV12-4 and TRBJ1-2; TRBD1 agrees at 10 bases. The CDR3 runs 15 residues. Trimming took 6 bases from V and 4 from J; bases not matched to a gene: 8. CDR3 sequence: CASSIDRGRLYGYTF. In DNA form, the CDR3 reads TGTGCCAGCAGCATTGACAGGGGGCGACTCTATGGCTACACCTTC.

The rearrangement joins TRBV24-1 to TRBJ1-1; TRBD1 matches 10 bases. The CDR3 runs 14 residues. Germline lookup yields CDR1 KGHDR and CDR2 SFDVKD. J lost 4 bases, V lost 6 bases, and 4 bases had no gene match. This CDR3 is CATSQTGGSTEAFF. In nucleotides, the CDR3 is TGTGCCACCAGTCAGACAGGGGGCAGCACTGAAGCTTTCTTT.